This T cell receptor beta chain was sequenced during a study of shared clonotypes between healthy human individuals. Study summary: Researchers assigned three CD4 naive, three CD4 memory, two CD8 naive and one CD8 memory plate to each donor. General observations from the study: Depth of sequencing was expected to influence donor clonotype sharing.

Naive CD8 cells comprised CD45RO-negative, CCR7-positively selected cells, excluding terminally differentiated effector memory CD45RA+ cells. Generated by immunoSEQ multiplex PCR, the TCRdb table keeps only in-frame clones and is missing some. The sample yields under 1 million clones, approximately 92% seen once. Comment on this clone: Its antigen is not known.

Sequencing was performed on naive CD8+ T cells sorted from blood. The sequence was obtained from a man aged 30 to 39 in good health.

This CDR3 reads CASSGVRREVNTGELFF. The CDR3 nucleotides are TGTGCCAGCAGCGGGGTTAGGCGGGAGGTAAACACCGGGGAGCTGTTTTTT. This chain uses TRBV27 with TRBJ2-2, with TRBD2 matching 8 bases. Germline CDR1 is MNHEY and CDR2 is SMNVEV (reference sequence). Trimming removed 6 bases from V and 2 bases from J; junction bases left unmatched: 11. The length of the CDR3 is 17 residues.